The 29 T cell receptor beta chains below all came from one sample that was sequenced in a study of blood T cell repertoires in COVID-19. Some clones are missing from TCRdb's copy, which holds only in-frame ones; the method was immunoSEQ multiplex PCR. The sample consists of approximately 75,000 clones, approximately 79% of them appearing once. The sample comprised peripheral blood. The origin of the receptors is a human donor with acute or convalescent COVID-19. The donor label of this sample is uncertain.

This clone occurred a few times. The chain has TRBV27 and TRBJ1-1, with a tentative D call TRBD1 (5 bases). The CDR3 covers 14 residues. Deletions cut 4 bases from V and 5 bases from J, with 14 bases between. CDR1 and CDR2 (germline): MNHEY, SMNVEV (reference sequence). The DNA for the CDR3 is TGTGCCAGCAGTTCCCTGGGGGGGGTTACTGAAGCTTTCTTT. Its translation is CASSSLGGVTEAFF.

The chain joins TRBV27 to TRBJ2-2; D possibly corresponds to TRBD2 (7 bases). The ends were cut back, 5 bases at V and 2 bases at J, with 18 bases in the middle. The CDR3 length is 17 residues. CDR1 MNHEY and CDR2 SMNVEV come from the germline V gene (reference sequence). CDR3 sequence: CASSLEGGRANTGELFF. Written as DNA, the CDR3 is TGTGCCAGCAGTCTGGAGGGGGGGAGGGCAAACACCGGGGAGCTGTTTTTT.

This rearrangement joins TRBV29-1 to TRBJ1-1; TRBD1 aligns across 11 bases. The CDR3 is 14 residues long. The germline V gene has CDR1 SQVTM and CDR2 ANQGSEA. V was pared by 4 bases and J by 3 bases, with 4 bases of the junction left unmatched. The CDR3 coding sequence is TGCAGCGTTGGGACAGGGGGCGCGTACACTGAAGCTTTCTTT. It specifies CSVGTGGAYTEAFF.

This rearrangement joins TRBV21-1 to TRBJ1-4. TRBV21-1 corresponds to a pseudogene. The CDR3 contains 10 residues. The CDR3 coding sequence is TGTGCCAGAAGGGGGGGAAAACTGTTTTTT. Its protein is CARRGGKLFF.

The rearrangement joins TRBV24-1 to TRBJ2-1; no reliable D call. Germline values: CDR1 KGHDR, CDR2 SFDVKD. Deletions cut 5 bases from V and 8 bases from J, with 9 bases between. The CDR3 spans 12 residues. Here the CDR3 reads CATSGFRDEQFF. CDR3 bases: TGTGCCACCAGTGGTTTTCGGGATGAGCAGTTCTTC.

J is TRBJ2-1 and V is TRBV19; D might be TRBD2 (7 bases). Trimming removed 7 bases at V and 2 bases at J, with 15 bases between. The CDR3 loop spans 15 amino acids. Germline V gene sequence: CDR1 LNHDA, CDR2 SQIVND (reference sequence). The chain's CDR3 is CASTGGLGAYNEQFF. CDR3 sequence (DNA): TGTGCCAGTACCGGGGGGCTAGGTGCCTACAATGAGCAGTTCTTC.

The V and J genes are TRBV5-1 and TRBJ2-2; tentatively, D is TRBD1 (5 bases). CDR1 is SGHRS, CDR2 YFSETQ, per germline. Trimming stripped 0 bases from V and 0 bases from J, with 6 bases between. The CDR3 is made up of 15 amino acids. CDR3 sequence: CASSLEGTNTGELFF. The CDR3 nucleotides are TGCGCCAGCAGCTTGGAGGGGACGAACACCGGGGAGCTGTTTTTT.

This clone showed up just once. V usage is TRBV7-9 and J usage is TRBJ1-4, with TRBD1 matching over 8 bases. From germline, CDR1 is SEHNR and CDR2 FQNEAQ (reference sequence). The J segment lost 8 bases and the V segment lost 4 bases, leaving 3 bases of the junction unmatched. This CDR3 comprises 13 residues. The DNA of the CDR3 is TGTGCCAGCAGCTACAGGGGGGAAGAAAAACTGTTTTTT. Translation gives CASSYRGEEKLFF.

CDR3 coding DNA: TGTGCCAGCTCACCACCAGGTTTCGAGGTCGGGGAGCTGTTTTTT. Translated: CASSPPGFEVGELFF. The rearrangement links TRBV18 to TRBJ2-2; D not certain. This CDR3 has 15 amino acids. Deletions cut 0 bases from V and 7 bases from J, with 12 bases between. Germline values: CDR1 KGHSH, CDR2 LQKENI. The complete variable domain, with remaining parts taken from reference TRBV18 and TRBJ2-2, reads NAGVMQNPRHLVRRRGQEARLRCSPMKGHSHVYWYRQLPEEGLKFMVYLQKENIIDESGMPKERFSAEFPKEGPSILRIQQVVRGDSAAYFCASSPPGFEVGELFFGEGSRLTVL.

The V gene is TRBV30, the J gene TRBJ2-5, with 10 bases that match TRBD1. Trimming at V came to 0 bases and at J to 12 bases, leaving 10 bases not matched to a gene. Germline V gives CDR1 GTSNPN, CDR2 SVGIG (reference sequence). The CDR3 is 14 residues long. CDR3 coding DNA: TGTGCCTGGAGTGTACGGACAGGGGGAAACGAGAAGTACTTC. Its translation is CAWSVRTGGNEKYF.

The CDR3 region is CASSSPSNTGELFF. DNA for the CDR3: TGTGCCAGCAGTTCCCCCAGTAACACCGGGGAGCTGTTTTTT. The chain links TRBV28 to TRBJ2-2; D not certain. The CDR3 totals 14 residues. Germline V gene sequence: CDR1 MDHEN, CDR2 SYDVKM. V was clipped by 4 bases and J by 2 bases, with 8 bases between them.

This rearrangement joins TRBV27 to TRBJ1-6; weak D call: TRBD1 (6 bases). The CDR3 is made up of 14 amino acids. CDR1 and CDR2 (germline): MNHEY, SMNVEV (reference sequence). V lost 7 bases to trimming and J lost 8 bases, with 15 bases between them. CDR3 nucleotide sequence: TGTGCCAGCACCCCCGCAGGGGAGCATTCACCCCTCCACTTT. Translated, it gives CASTPAGEHSPLHF.

This chain's CDR3 is CASSVQGVSYNEQFF. The CDR3 DNA is TGCGCCAGCAGCGTACAGGGGGTCTCCTACAATGAGCAGTTCTTC. The gene calls are TRBV5-1 and TRBJ2-1, with TRBD1 matching over 8 bases. This CDR3 contains 15 residues. Losses at the gene ends were 4 bases for V and 0 bases for J; bases not matched to a gene: 3. The germline V gene has CDR1 SGHRS and CDR2 YFSETQ.

This sequence joins TRBV6-2 or TRBV6-3 and TRBJ2-7, with D possibly TRBD2 on 5 matching bases. V lost 6 bases to trimming and J lost 4 bases, with 13 bases between them. This CDR3 has 13 residues. CDR1 MNHEY and CDR2 SVGEGT come from the germline V gene. The CDR3 nucleotides read TGTGCCAGCAGCTCGAGCGAGCGGTACGAGCAGTACTTC. Protein product: CASSSSERYEQYF.

The chain is built from TRBV27 and TRBJ2-5; 9 nucleotides line up with TRBD1. The CDR3 is 18 residues long. The V and J ends lost 6 bases and 0 bases, in that order; junction bases with no gene match: 14. Germline lookup yields CDR1 MNHEY and CDR2 SMNVEV (reference sequence). CDR3 DNA sequence: TGTGCCAGCAGATACAGGGGGCGCGATGTTGTGGACCAAGAGACCCAGTACTTC. Residues: CASRYRGRDVVDQETQYF.

This clone has a single count. The chain combines TRBV12-5 with TRBJ2-3; TRBD2 matches 7 bases. This CDR3 region has 15 residues. Germline loops: CDR1 LGHNT, CDR2 FRNRAP. V shed 2 bases, J shed 3 bases, and the junction held 5 bases outside the gene matches. CDR3 nucleotides: TGTGCTAGTGGTTTGCAGGGACTACCAACAGATACGCAGTATTTT. Its translation: CASGLQGLPTDTQYF.

This clone was observed a single time. V gene TRBV18 combines with J gene TRBJ1-5, with D possibly TRBD1 on 5 matching bases. The V gene lost 3 bases and the J gene lost 7 bases, with 13 bases spanning the gap. The CDR3 sequence is 14 residues long. Germline loops: CDR1 KGHSH, CDR2 LQKENI. Written as DNA, the CDR3 is TGTGCCAGCTCACCCTCCGCGCGGGACCAGCCCCAGCATTTT. It specifies CASSPSARDQPQHF.

The chain combines TRBV28 with TRBJ2-2; 9 nucleotides match TRBD1. V lost 4 bases to trimming and J lost 7 bases; unmatched junction nucleotides: 10. This CDR3 contains 16 residues. The germline V gene has CDR1 MDHEN and CDR2 SYDVKM. The CDR3 DNA sequence: TGTGCCAGCAGTTCCGGAACAGGGGGCCGTGGCGGGGAGCTGTTTTTT. Its protein product is CASSSGTGGRGGELFF.

In its sample, this clone was seen once. The chain combines TRBV5-4 with TRBJ2-3, with D possibly TRBD2 on 5 matching bases. From germline, CDR1 is SGHNT and CDR2 YYREEE (reference sequence). There are 10 residues in the CDR3. The DNA for the CDR3 is TGTGCAGAGGGAACAGATACGCAGTATTTT. Encoded protein: CAEGTDTQYF.

This clone was seen more than once but under ten times. This chain links TRBV6-6 with TRBJ2-1; 11 bases match TRBD2. The CDR3 loop spans 16 amino acids. Germline values: CDR1 MNHNY, CDR2 SVGAGI (reference sequence). The V gene end was trimmed by 5 bases and the J gene end by 4 bases; junction bases not matched to a gene: 7. The CDR3, as DNA: TGTGCCAGCAGTACAAGACTAGCGGGGACATACAATGAGCAGTTCTTC. This sequence encodes CASSTRLAGTYNEQFF.

The chain is built from TRBV28 and TRBJ2-2, with 10 bases fitting TRBD1. V trimming: 3 bases; J trimming: 7 bases; junction bases outside the gene matches: 8. This CDR3 comprises 16 residues. Germline loops: CDR1 MDHEN, CDR2 SYDVKM. The CDR3 is CASSFRDRGVGGELFF. The CDR3 DNA sequence: TGTGCCAGCAGTTTCCGGGACAGGGGCGTTGGCGGGGAGCTGTTTTTT.

J is TRBJ2-7 and V is TRBV5-6; D not certain. Between the trimmed V and J ends, which lost 2 bases and 6 bases, there was a span of 15 bases. Germline CDR1 reads SGHDT; CDR2 reads YYEEEE. The CDR3 extends over 14 amino acids. The CDR3 is CASSFGSLPPEQYF. DNA for the CDR3: TGTGCCAGCAGCTTCGGGTCCCTCCCTCCCGAGCAGTACTTC.

The J gene is TRBJ2-2, the V gene TRBV9; the D gene is possibly TRBD1 (6 bases). The CDR3 is 16 residues long. Trimming cost V 4 bases and J 0 bases, with 13 bases left between them. Germline V gives CDR1 SGDLS, CDR2 YYNGEE. The CDR3 spells CASSPRGGSNTGELFF. The CDR3 DNA follows: TGTGCCAGCAGCCCACGAGGGGGATCGAACACCGGGGAGCTGTTTTTT.

In its sample, this clone was seen a few times. This chain connects TRBV28 to TRBJ2-7, with TRBD1 as a possible D gene (6 bases). Germline-derived CDR1 and CDR2 are MDHEN and SYDVKM. CDR3 size: 13 residues. Trimming removed 2 bases from V and 3 bases from J, with 8 bases in between. The CDR3 spells CASSLGQLYEQYF. The CDR3 DNA reads TGTGCCAGCAGTTTAGGACAGCTCTACGAGCAGTACTTC.

V usage is TRBV28 and J usage is TRBJ1-4; TRBD1 aligns across 9 bases. This CDR3 spans 17 amino acids. Germline CDR1 and CDR2: MDHEN and SYDVKM. With 5 bases clipped from V and 7 bases from J, the junction kept 14 bases outside the gene matches. The CDR3 region has the DNA TGTGCCAGCAGTACGCGGCGGACAGGGGCTAGGAGTGAAAAACTGTTTTTT. Its protein is CASSTRRTGARSEKLFF.

This clone was detected once. The sample holds other DNA sequences that translate to the same CDR3. V and J are TRBV5-1 and TRBJ2-7, with 10 bases fitting TRBD1. V gave up 4 bases and J gave up 4 bases; unmatched junction bases: 5. CDR1 and CDR2 from the germline V gene are SGHRS and YFSETQ. The CDR3 has 14 residues. CDR3 in amino acids: CASSPWDRGYEQYF. The CDR3 DNA is TGCGCCAGCAGCCCCTGGGACAGGGGATACGAGCAGTACTTC.

The rearrangement links TRBV9 to TRBJ1-4, with 7 bases fitting TRBD1. The CDR3 has 18 amino acids. Trimming removed 3 bases from V and 0 bases from J; junction bases left unmatched: 11. Germline assignment: CDR1 SGDLS and CDR2 YYNGEE. CDR3 residues: CASSAALGQTSTNEKLFF. The DNA of the CDR3 is TGTGCCAGCAGCGCCGCACTGGGACAGACCTCAACTAATGAAAAACTGTTTTTT.

The chain combines TRBV5-1 with TRBJ2-5; D is ambiguous. The CDR3 spans 15 residues. The V end was cut by 4 bases, the J end by 2 bases, with 15 bases between. Germline V gene data show CDR1 as SGHRS and CDR2 as YFSETQ. This CDR3 reads CASSTPRLGQETQYF. CDR3 sequence (DNA): TGCGCCAGCAGCACACCCCGGCTAGGACAAGAGACCCAGTACTTC.

The rearrangement joins TRBV6-5 to TRBJ2-2; maybe TRBD1 (6 bases). Germline CDR1 MNHEY, CDR2 SVGAGI. The CDR3 has 15 residues. Trimming took 6 bases from V and 8 from J, leaving 19 bases between them. CDR3 loop: CASRDHSGARGELFF. In DNA form, the CDR3 reads TGTGCCAGCAGAGACCACTCAGGGGCTCGAGGGGAGCTGTTTTTT.